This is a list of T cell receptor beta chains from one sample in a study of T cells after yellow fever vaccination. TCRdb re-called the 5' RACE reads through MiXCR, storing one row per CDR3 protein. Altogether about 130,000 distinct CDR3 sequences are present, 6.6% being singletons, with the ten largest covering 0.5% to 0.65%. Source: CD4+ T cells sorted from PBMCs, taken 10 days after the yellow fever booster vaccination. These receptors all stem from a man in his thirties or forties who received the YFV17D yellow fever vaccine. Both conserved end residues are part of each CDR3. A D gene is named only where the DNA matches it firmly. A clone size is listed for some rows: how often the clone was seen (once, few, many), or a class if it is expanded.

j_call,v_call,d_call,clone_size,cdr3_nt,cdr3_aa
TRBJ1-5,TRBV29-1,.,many,TGCAGCGCCTTGGGGTTAGGGGACAATCAGCCCCAGCATTTT,CSALGLGDNQPQHF
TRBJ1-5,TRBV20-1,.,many,TGCAGTGCTAGAGAGGGCTATCTCAATCAGCCCCAGCATTTT,CSAREGYLNQPQHF
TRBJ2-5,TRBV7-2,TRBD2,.,TGTGCCAGCAGCCCAGGGACTAGCGGGAGGGAGACCCAGTACTTC,CASSPGTSGRETQYF
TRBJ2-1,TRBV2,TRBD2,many,TGTGCCACCAATCGACTAGCCTCCAGCAATGAGCAGTTCTTC,CATNRLASSNEQFF
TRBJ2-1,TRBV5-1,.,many,TGCGCCAGCAGCTTGGAAGCGACTCGGAATGAGCAGTTCTTC,CASSLEATRNEQFF
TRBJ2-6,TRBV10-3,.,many,TGTGCCATCAGTGAGTCGGAGGGTAGGGGAACTGGGGCCAACGTCCTGACTTTC,CAISESEGRGTGANVLTF
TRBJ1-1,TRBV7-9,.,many,TGTGCCAGCAGCCCGCATATGGCTGAAGCTTTCTTT,CASSPHMAEAFF
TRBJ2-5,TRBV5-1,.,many,TGCGCCAGCAGCTTAGCCAGGATCCAAGAGACCCAGTACTTC,CASSLARIQETQYF
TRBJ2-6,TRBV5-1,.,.,TGCGCCAGCCGGGGAGGTCCTGGGGCCAACGTCCTGACTTTC,CASRGGPGANVLTF
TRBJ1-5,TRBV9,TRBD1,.,TGTGCCAGCAGCGGGGGACAGGGGTTTCAGCCCCAGCATTTT,CASSGGQGFQPQHF
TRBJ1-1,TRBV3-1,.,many,TGTGCCAGCAGCCTCGGGGGGGTAGCTTTCTTT,CASSLGGVAFF
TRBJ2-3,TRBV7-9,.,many,TGTGCCAGCAGCCCCCCCCGGCCAGATACGCAGTATTTT,CASSPPRPDTQYF
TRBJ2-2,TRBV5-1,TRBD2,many,TGCGCCAGCAGCTTCGTGTCGGCGAGCGGGAGAGGAGGGGAGCTGTTTTTT,CASSFVSASGRGGELFF
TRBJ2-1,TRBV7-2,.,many,TGTGCCAGCAGCCGCTCAGGGACTGACAATGAGCAGTTCTTC,CASSRSGTDNEQFF
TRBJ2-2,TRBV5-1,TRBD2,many,TGCGCCAGCAGCTTGAGCGCTACTAGCGGTACCGGGGAGCTGTTTTTT,CASSLSATSGTGELFF
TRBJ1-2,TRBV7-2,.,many,TGTGCCAGCAGCTTAGTGGGTCCCCACTATGGCTACACCTTC,CASSLVGPHYGYTF
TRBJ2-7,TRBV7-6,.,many,TGTGCCAGCAGCACCAGGGATTACGAGCAGTACTTC,CASSTRDYEQYF
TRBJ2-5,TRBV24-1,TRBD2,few,TGTGCCACCAGTGATTTACCGGGACTAGGAGAAGAGACCCAGTACTTC,CATSDLPGLGEETQYF
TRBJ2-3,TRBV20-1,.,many,TGCAGTGCGCCACTGGAAAACGGCAGTAGCACAGATACGCAGTATTTT,CSAPLENGSSTDTQYF
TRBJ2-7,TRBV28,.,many,TGTGCCAGCAGATCCGCGGCTTCCTACGAGCAGTACTTC,CASRSAASYEQYF
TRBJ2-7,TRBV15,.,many,TGTGCCACCAGCAGAGATCAGGTTGGGGGCTCGGTCGAGCAGTACTTC,CATSRDQVGGSVEQYF
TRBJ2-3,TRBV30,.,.,TGTGCCTGGAGTCGTACAGCAGATACGCAGTATTTT,CAWSRTADTQYF
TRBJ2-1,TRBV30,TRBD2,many,TGTGCCAGCCAGGGACTAGCGGCCAATGAGCAGTTCTTC,CASQGLAANEQFF
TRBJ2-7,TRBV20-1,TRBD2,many,TGCAGTGCTTCAACTAGCGGGGACTCCTACGAGCAGTACTTC,CSASTSGDSYEQYF
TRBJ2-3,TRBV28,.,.,TGTGCCAGCATGGAAAGCTCTAGAGATACGCAGTATTTT,CASMESSRDTQYF
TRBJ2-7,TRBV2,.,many,TGTGCCAGCAGTGAAAACAGTCCCTCCTACGAGCAGTACTTC,CASSENSPSYEQYF
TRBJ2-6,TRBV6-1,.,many,TGTGCCAGTCGACCGGCTGGGGCCAACGTCCTGACTTTC,CASRPAGANVLTF
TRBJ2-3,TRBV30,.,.,TGTGCCTGGAGTCCTACTAGCTTGTCAGATACGCAGTATTTT,CAWSPTSLSDTQYF
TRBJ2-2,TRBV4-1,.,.,TGTGCCAGCAGCCCCGGGCTAGTGTGCGCAGTTTTTCGTACCGGGGAGCTGTTTTTT,CASSPGLVCAVFRTGELFF
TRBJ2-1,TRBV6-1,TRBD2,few,TGTGCCAGCAGGAGTAGCGGGAATAGCTACAATGAGCAGTTCTTC,CASRSSGNSYNEQFF
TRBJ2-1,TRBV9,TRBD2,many,TGTGCCAGCAGCGTAGAGCGGGGCTTTGTCGAGCAGTTCTTC,CASSVERGFVEQFF
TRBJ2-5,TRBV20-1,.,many,TGCAGTGCTAGGAAACCAGGGGAAGAGACCCAGTACTTC,CSARKPGEETQYF
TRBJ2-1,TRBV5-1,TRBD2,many,TGCGCCAGCAGCTCCCAACGACTAGCTTCTGAAGAGCAGTTCTTC,CASSSQRLASEEQFF
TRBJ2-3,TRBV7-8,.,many,TGTGCCAGCAGCTCCATGTGGGGAAAAGACACAGATACGCAGTATTTT,CASSSMWGKDTDTQYF
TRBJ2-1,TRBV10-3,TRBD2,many,TGTGCCATCAGTGAGTCGACTAGCGGGAGGAATGAGCAGTTCTTC,CAISESTSGRNEQFF
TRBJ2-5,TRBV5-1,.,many,TGCGCCAGCAGCTACCAGGGAGAGGAGACCCAGTACTTC,CASSYQGEETQYF
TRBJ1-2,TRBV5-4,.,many,TGTGCCAGCAGCTTGGCCGACGGGCAGGGGCCCTATGGCTACACCTTC,CASSLADGQGPYGYTF
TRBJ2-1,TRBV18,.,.,TGTGCCAGCTCAGCCCGCAGTGTGAGCGCCGGCAATGAGCAGTTCTTC,CASSARSVSAGNEQFF
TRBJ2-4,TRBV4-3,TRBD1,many,TGCGCCAGCAGCCACGACAGGGGTCGAAAAAACATTCAGTACTTC,CASSHDRGRKNIQYF
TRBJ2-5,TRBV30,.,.,TGTGCCGGGACGGCACAAGAGACCCAGTACTTC,CAGTAQETQYF
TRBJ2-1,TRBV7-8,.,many,TGTGCCAGCAGCTTCGCCCGGCGGGGTTACAATGAGCAGTTCTTC,CASSFARRGYNEQFF
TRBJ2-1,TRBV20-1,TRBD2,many,TGCAGTGCTAGCCCTTGGTTAGCGGGCCGCAATGAGCAGTTCTTC,CSASPWLAGRNEQFF
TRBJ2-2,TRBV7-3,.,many,TGTGCCAGCAGCTTGGAAGCTGGGGACACCGGGGAGCTGTTTTTT,CASSLEAGDTGELFF
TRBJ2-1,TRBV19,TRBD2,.,TGTGCCAGTAGTCCCAATCTAGCGGCAAGCTCCTACAATGAGCAGTTCTTC,CASSPNLAASSYNEQFF
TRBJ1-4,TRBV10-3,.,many,TGTGCCATCCGGGGCTACCTTGGGGATGAAAAACTGTTTTTT,CAIRGYLGDEKLFF
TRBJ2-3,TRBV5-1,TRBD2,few,TGCGCCAGCAGCTTGGCGACTAGCGGAGATTATCGTTTAATAACAGATACGCAGTATTTT,CASSLATSGDYRLITDTQYF
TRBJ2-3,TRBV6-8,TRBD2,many,TGTGCCAGCAGTTACTCCGGGACTAGCGGAGCGTTTGGCACAGATACGCAGTATTTT,CASSYSGTSGAFGTDTQYF
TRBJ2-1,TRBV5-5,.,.,TGTGCCAGCAGCCCGGGGCTCCTCAGCTCCTACAATGAGCAGTTCTTC,CASSPGLLSSYNEQFF
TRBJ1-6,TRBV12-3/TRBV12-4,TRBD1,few,TGTGCCAGCAGTGACTCCGGGACAGAAAATTCACCCCTCCACTTT,CASSDSGTENSPLHF
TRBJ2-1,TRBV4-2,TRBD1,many,TGTGCCAGCAGCCAAGATCCGGCGGGACAGGGCTACAATGAGCAGTTCTTC,CASSQDPAGQGYNEQFF
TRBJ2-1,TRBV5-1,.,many,TGCGCCAGCAGCTTGGTTGGCCCAAGCCACGTGCAGTTCTTC,CASSLVGPSHVQFF
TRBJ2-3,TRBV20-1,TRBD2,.,TGCAGTGCTATCCGACTAGCGGGGAGCACAGATACGCAGTATTTT,CSAIRLAGSTDTQYF
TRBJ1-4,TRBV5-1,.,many,TGCGCCAGCAGTTGGGAGACAGCGCGGGGGAAACTGTTTTTT,CASSWETARGKLFF
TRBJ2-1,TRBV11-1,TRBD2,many,TGTGCCAGCAGCTTACCCCGACTAGCGGGAGCGGGACAAGGGGGTGAGCAGTTCTTC,CASSLPRLAGAGQGGEQFF
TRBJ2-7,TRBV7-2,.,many,TGTGCCAGCAGCTTAGCTCGGGCCGAGCAGTACTTC,CASSLARAEQYF
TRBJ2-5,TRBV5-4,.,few,TGTGCCAGCAGTTCCACGAGACCTGGGTACCAAGAGACCCAGTACTTC,CASSSTRPGYQETQYF
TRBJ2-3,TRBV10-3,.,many,TGTGCCATCAGTGAGTCCGGCCTCAGCACAGATACGCAGTATTTT,CAISESGLSTDTQYF